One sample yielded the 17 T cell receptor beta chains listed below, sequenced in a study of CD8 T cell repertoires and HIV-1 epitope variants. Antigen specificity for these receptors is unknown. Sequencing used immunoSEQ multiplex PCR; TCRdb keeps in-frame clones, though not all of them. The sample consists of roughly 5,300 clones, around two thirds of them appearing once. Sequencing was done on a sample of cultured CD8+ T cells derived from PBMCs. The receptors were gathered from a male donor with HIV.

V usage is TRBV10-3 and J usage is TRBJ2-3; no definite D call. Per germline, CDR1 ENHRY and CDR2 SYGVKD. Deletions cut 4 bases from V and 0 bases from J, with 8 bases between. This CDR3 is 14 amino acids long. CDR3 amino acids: CAISGSSSTDTQYF. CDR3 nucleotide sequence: TGTGCCATCAGTGGTAGTAGCAGCACAGATACGCAGTATTTT.

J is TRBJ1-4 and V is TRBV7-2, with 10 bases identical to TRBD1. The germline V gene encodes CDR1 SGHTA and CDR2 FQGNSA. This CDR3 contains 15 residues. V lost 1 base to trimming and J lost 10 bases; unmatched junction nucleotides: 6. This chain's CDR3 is CASSLVRDRGGKLFF. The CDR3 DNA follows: TGTGCCAGCAGCTTAGTACGGGACAGGGGTGGAAAACTGTTTTTT.

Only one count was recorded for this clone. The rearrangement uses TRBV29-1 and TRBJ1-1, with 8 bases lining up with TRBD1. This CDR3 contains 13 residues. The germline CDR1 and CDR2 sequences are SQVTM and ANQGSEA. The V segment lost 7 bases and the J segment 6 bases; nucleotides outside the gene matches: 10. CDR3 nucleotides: TGCAGCGGGACAGGGCCGGAGGAGGCTGAAGCTTTCTTT. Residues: CSGTGPEEAEAFF.

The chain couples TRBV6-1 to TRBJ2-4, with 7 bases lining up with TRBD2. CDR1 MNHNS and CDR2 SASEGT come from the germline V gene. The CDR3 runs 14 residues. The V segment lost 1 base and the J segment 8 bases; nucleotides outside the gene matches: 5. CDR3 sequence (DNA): TGTGCCAGCAGTGAAGGTTGGGGGGGAGACATTCAGTACTTC. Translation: CASSEGWGGDIQYF.

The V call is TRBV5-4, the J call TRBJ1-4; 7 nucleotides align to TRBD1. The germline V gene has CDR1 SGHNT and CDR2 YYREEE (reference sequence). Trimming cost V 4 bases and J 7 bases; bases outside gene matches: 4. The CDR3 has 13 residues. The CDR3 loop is CASSHRTGEKLFF. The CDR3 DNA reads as TGTGCCAGCAGCCACAGGACAGGTGAAAAACTGTTTTTT.

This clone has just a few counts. The CDR3 loop is CAWMDKLGKAEAFF. The DNA for the CDR3 is TGTGCCTGGATGGACAAACTGGGTAAGGCTGAAGCTTTCTTT. This chain connects TRBV30 to TRBJ1-1; D is possibly TRBD1 (5 bases). The CDR3 covers 14 residues. Per germline, CDR1 GTSNPN and CDR2 SVGIG (reference sequence). Trimming shortened V by 4 bases and J by 6 bases, and 18 bases separated the two germline ends.

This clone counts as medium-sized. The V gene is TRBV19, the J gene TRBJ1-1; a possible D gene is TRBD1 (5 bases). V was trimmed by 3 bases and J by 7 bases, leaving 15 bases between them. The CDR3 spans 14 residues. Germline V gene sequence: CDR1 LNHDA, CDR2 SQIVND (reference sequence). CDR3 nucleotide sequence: TGTGCCAGTAGTATTGGCGGGGCAGCCCTTGAAGCTTTCTTT. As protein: CASSIGGAALEAFF.

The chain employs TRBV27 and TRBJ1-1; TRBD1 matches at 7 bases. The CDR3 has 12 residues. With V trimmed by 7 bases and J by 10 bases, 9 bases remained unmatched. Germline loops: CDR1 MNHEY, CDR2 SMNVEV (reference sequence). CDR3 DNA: TGTGCCAGCACCTCAAGGCAGGGGGGAGCTTTCTTT. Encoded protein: CASTSRQGGAFF.

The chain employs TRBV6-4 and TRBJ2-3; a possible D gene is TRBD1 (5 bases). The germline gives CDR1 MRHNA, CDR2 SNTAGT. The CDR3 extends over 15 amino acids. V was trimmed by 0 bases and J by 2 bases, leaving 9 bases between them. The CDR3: CASSDSVGPTDTQYF. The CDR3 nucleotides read TGTGCCAGCAGTGACTCGGTGGGGCCCACAGATACGCAGTATTTT.

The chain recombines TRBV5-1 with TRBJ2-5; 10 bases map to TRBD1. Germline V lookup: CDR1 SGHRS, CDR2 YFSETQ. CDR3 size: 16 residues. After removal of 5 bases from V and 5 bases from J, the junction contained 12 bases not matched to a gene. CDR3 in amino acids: CASRPTGGNVRETQYF. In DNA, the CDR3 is TGCGCCAGCAGACCGACAGGGGGCAACGTTAGGGAGACCCAGTACTTC.

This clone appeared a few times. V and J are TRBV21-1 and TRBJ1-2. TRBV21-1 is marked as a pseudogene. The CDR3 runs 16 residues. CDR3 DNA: TGTGCCAGCAGCAAAGCCCCGGGTGAAGTTCCGAATGGCTACACCTTC. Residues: CASSKAPGEVPNGYTF.

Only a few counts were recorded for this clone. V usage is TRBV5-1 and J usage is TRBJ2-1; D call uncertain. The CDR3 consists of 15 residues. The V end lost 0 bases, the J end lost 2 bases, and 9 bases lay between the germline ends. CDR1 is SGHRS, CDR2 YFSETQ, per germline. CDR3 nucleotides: TGCGCCAGCAGCTTGGAAGGAGAGACCTACAATGAGCAGTTCTTC. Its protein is CASSLEGETYNEQFF.

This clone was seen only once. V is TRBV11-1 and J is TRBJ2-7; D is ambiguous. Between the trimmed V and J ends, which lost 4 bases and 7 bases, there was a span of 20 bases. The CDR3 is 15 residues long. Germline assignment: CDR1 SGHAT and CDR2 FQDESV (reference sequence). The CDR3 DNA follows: TGTGCCAGCAGCTCCCATGCTGGGCCCGGTTGGGAGCAGTACTTC. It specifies CASSSHAGPGWEQYF. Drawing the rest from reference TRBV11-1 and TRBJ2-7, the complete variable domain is EAEVAQSPRYKITEKSQAVAFWCDPISGHATLYWYRQILGQGPELLVQFQDESVVDDSQLPKDRFSAERLKGVDSTLKIQPAELGDSAMYLCASSSHAGPGWEQYFGPGTRLTVT.

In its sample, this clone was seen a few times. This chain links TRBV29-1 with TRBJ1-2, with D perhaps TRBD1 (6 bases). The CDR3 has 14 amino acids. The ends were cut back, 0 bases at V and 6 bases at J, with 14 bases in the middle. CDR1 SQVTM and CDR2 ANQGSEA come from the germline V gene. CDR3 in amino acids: CSVEDMGGVDGYTF. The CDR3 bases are TGCAGCGTTGAAGATATGGGGGGCGTGGATGGCTACACCTTC.

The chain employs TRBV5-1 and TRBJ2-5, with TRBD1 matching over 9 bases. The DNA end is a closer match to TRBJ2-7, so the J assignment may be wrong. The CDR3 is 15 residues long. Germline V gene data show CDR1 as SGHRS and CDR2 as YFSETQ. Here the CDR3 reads CASSLEGTGSYEQYF. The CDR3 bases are TGCGCCAGCAGCTTGGAGGGGACAGGGTCCTACGAGCAGTACTTC.

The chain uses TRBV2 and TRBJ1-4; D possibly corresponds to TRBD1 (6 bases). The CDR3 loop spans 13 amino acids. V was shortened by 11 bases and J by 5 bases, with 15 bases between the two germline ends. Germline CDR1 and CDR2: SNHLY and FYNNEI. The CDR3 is CAWGGQTNEKLFF. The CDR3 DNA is TGTGCCTGGGGGGGGCAGACCAATGAAAAACTGTTTTTT.

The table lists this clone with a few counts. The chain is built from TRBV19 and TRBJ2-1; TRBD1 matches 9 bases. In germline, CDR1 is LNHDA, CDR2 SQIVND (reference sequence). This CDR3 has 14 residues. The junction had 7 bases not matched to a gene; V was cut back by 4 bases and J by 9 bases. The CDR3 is CASSRGQGRSEQFF. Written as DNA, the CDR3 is TGTGCCAGTAGTAGGGGACAGGGTAGAAGTGAGCAGTTCTTC.